The present T cell receptor (beta chain) was sequenced within a study of cytomegalovirus exposure and HLA in healthy donors. Study-level points and caveats: Cytomegalovirus-associated TCR beta chains were listed, numbering 150 to 200.

Remarks on this clone: Its antigen is unidentified.

The donors were part of the validation cohort of around 110 subjects. That cohort was separate from the first cohort, which comprised about 670 subjects. Per the germline V gene, CDR1 is SQVTM and CDR2 is ANQGSEA. This CDR3 comprises 13 residues. The ends lost 6 bases at V and 0 bases at J; junction bases unmatched: 3. Profiled with immunoSEQ multiplex PCR; TCRdb holds only in-frame clones, not every one. The sample lists tens of thousands of clones, around 94% occurring once. The source of this sequence is a woman between 18 and 29 years old in good health and CMV-seropositive. Specimen: PBMCs. The V gene is TRBV29-1, the J gene TRBJ2-7; 9 bases are shared with TRBD2. As DNA, the CDR3 is TGCAGCGTGAGCGGGGGGAGCTCCTACGAGCAGTACTTC. This gives the protein CSVSGGSSYEQYF.